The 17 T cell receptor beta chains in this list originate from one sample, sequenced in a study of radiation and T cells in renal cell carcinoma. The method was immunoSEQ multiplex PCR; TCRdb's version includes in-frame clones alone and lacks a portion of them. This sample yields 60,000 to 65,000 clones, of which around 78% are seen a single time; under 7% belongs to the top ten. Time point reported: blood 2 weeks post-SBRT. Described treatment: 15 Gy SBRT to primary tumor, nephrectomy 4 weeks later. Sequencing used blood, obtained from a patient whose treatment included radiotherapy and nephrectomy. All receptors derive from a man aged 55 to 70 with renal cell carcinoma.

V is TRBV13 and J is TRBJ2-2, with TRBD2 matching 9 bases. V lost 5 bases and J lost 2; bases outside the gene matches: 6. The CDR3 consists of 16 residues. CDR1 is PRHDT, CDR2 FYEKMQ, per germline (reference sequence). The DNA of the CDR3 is TGTGCCAGCAGCGATCGACTAGCGGTAAACACCGGGGAGCTGTTTTTT. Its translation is CASSDRLAVNTGELFF. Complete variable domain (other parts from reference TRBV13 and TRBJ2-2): AAGVIQSPRHLIKEKRETATLKCYPIPRHDTVYWYQQGPGQDPQFLISFYEKMQSDKGSIPDRFSAQQFSDYHSELNMSSLELGDSALYFCASSDRLAVNTGELFFGEGSRLTVL.

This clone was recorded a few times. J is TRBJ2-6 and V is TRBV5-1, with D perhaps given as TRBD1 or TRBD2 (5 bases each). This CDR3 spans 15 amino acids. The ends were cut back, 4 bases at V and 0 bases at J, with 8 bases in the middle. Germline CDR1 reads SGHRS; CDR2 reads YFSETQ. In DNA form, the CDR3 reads TGCGCCAGCAGCATGGGGGACTCTGGGGCCAACGTCCTGACTTTC. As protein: CASSMGDSGANVLTF.

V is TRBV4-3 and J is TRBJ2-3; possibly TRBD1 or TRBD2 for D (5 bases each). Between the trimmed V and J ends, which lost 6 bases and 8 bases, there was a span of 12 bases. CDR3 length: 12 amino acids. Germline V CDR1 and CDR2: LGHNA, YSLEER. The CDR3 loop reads CASSEGFGTQYF. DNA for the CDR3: TGCGCCAGCAGTGAGGGGTTTGGTACGCAGTATTTT.

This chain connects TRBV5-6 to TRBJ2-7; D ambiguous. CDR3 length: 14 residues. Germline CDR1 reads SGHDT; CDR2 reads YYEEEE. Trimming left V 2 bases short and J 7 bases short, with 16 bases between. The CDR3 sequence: CASSFGSKRWEQYV. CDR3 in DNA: TGTGCCAGCAGCTTCGGGTCAAAGAGATGGGAGCAGTACGTC.

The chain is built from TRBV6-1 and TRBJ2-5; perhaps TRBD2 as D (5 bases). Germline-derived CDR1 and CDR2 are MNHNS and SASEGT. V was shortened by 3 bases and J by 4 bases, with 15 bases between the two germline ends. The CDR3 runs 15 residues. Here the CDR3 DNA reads TGTGCCAGCAGTGACCGCCGGGGTTTAGGAGAGACCCAGTACTTC. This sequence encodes CASSDRRGLGETQYF.

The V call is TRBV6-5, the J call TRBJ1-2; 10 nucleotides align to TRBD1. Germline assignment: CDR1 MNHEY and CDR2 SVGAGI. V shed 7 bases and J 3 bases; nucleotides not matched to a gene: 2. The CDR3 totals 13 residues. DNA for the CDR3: TGTGCCAGCAAGGACAGGGGGTACTATGGCTACACCTTC. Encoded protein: CASKDRGYYGYTF.

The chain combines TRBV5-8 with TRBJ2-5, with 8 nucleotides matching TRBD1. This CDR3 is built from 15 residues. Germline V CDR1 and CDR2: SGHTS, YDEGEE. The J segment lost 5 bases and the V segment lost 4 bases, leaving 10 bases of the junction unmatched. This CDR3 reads CASSLERTGFETQYF. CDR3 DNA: TGTGCCAGCAGCCTAGAAAGGACAGGGTTTGAGACCCAGTACTTC.

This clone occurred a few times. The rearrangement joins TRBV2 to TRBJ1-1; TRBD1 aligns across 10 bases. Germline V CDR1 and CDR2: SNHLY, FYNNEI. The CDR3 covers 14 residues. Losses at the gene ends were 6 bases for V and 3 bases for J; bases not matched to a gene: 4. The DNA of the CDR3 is TGTGCCAGCAGGGACAGGGGGTCGGACACTGAAGCTTTCTTT. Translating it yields CASRDRGSDTEAFF.

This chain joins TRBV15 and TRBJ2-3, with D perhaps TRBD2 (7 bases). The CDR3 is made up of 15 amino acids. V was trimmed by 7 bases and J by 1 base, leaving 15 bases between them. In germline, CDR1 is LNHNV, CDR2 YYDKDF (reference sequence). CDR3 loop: CATTPRGQGTDTQYF. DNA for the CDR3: TGTGCCACCACTCCGCGGGGGCAGGGCACAGATACGCAGTATTTT.

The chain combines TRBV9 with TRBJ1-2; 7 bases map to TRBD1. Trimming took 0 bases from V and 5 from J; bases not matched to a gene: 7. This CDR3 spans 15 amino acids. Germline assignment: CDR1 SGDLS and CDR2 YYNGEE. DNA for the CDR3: TGTGCCAGCAGCGTAGCGGAAGGGGGCCGGTATGGCTACACCTTC. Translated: CASSVAEGGRYGYTF.

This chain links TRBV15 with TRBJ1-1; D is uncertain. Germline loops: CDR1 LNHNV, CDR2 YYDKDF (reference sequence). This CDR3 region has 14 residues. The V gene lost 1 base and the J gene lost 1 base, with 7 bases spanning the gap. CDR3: CATSRGIGNTEAFF. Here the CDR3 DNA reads TGTGCCACCAGCAGAGGGATCGGGAACACTGAAGCTTTCTTT. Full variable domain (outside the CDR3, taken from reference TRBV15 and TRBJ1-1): DAMVIQNPRYQVTQFGKPVTLSCSQTLNHNVMYWYQQKSSQAPKLLFHYYDKDFNNEADTPDNFQSRRPNTSFCFLDIRSPGLGDTAMYLCATSRGIGNTEAFFGQGTRLTVV.

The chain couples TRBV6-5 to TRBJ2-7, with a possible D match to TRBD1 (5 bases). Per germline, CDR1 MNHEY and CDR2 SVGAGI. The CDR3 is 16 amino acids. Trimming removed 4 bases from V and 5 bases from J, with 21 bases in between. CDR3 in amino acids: CASSFSEQVPRNEQYF. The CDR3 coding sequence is TGTGCCAGCAGTTTCTCCGAACAGGTCCCCAGGAACGAGCAGTACTTC.

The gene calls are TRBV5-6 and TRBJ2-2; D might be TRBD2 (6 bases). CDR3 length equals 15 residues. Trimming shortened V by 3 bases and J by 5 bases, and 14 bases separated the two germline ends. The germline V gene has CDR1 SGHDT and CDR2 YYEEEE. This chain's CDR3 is CASSSISGVTGELFF. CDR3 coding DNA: TGTGCCAGCAGCTCGATCTCGGGAGTGACCGGGGAGCTGTTTTTT. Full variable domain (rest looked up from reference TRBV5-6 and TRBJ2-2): DAGVTQSPTHLIKTRGQQVTLRCSPKSGHDTVSWYQQALGQGPQFIFQYYEEEERQRGNFPDRFSGHQFPNYSSELNVNALLLGDSALYLCASSSISGVTGELFFGEGSRLTVL.

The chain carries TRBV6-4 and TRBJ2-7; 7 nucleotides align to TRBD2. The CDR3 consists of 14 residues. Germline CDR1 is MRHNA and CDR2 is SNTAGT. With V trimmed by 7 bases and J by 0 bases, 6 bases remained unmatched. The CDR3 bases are TGTGCCAGCACTCTGGTAGCGGGCTCCTACGAGCAGTACGTC. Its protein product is CASTLVAGSYEQYV.

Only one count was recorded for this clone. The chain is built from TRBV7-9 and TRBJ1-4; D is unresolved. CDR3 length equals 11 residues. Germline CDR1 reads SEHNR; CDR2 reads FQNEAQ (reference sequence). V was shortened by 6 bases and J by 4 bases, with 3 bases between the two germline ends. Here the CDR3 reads CASRRNEKLFF. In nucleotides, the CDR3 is TGTGCCAGCAGGCGTAATGAAAAACTGTTTTTT. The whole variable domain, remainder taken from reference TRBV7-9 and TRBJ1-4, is DTGVSQNPRHKITKRGQNVTFRCDPISEHNRLYWYRQTLGQGPEFLTYFQNEAQLEKSRLLSDRFSAERPKGSFSTLEIQRTEQGDSAMYLCASRRNEKLFFGSGTQLSVL.

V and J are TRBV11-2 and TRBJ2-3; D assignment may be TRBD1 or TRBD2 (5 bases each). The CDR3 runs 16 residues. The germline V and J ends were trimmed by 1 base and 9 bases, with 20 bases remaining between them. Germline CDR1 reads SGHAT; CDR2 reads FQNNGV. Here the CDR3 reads CASSLAPPRTGGTQYF. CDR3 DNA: TGTGCCAGCAGCTTAGCTCCACCACGCACAGGAGGAACGCAGTATTTT.

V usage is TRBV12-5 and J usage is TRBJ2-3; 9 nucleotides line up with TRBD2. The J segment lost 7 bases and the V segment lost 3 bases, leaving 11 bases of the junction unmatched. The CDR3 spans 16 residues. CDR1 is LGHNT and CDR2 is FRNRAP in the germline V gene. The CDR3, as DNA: TGTGCTAGTGGTTTATCAAGGCTAGCGGGAATGAATACGCAGTATTTT. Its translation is CASGLSRLAGMNTQYF.